This T cell receptor beta chain comes out of a study of OX40 agonist ivuxolimab in advanced cancers. Background on the study: Patients in dose escalation had liver, melanoma, kidney or head and neck cancers.

Collection of blood occurred at baseline, at cycle 4 day 1, and at cycle 7 day 1. With regard to this clone: Its antigen is as yet unknown.

Clones were sequenced by immunoSEQ multiplex PCR, and TCRdb holds only the in-frame ones, with some missing. The data hold around 100,000 clones, with roughly nine tenths observed a single time. This CDR3 comprises 16 residues. The germline gives CDR1 MDHEN, CDR2 SYDVKM. V gave up 5 bases and J gave up 2 bases, with 16 bases separating them. Study-level findings and limits: Compared with CD4+, CD8+ T cells on average had more expanded clones.

The clonotype originates from an adult with an advanced solid tumor such as melanoma, head and neck, liver or kidney cancer. The chain links TRBV28 to TRBJ1-5; no clear D. This sample comprised CD4+ or CD8+ T cells sorted from blood, obtained in a trial of the OX40 agonist ivuxolimab. For the CDR3, the DNA is TGTGCCAGCAGTCTCTCCCCCAGGATTGGCAATCAGCCCCAGCATTTT. Translation: CASSLSPRIGNQPQHF.